Sequencing of this TCR beta chain was carried out in a study of cytomegalovirus exposure and HLA in healthy donors. Worth noting for this clone: Its antigen is currently unknown.

The PCR made use of 60 Vbeta and 13 Jbeta primers. Clones were read by immunoSEQ multiplex PCR, and TCRdb kept only the in-frame ones, dropping some. The sample contains 150,000 or so clones, over 70% of which appear only once. There are 13 residues in the CDR3. Looked up from germline, CDR1 is WNHNN and CDR2 is SYGVQD (reference sequence). V was shortened by 10 bases and J by 1 base, with 12 bases between the two germline ends. Study-wide results and limits: Donors were assumed by presence/absence analyses to have roughly uniform sequencing depth. Reportedly, fewer N-insertions than the roughly 700-donor mean appeared in an Asian-associated ancestry cluster in a later analysis.

Sequenced sample: PBMCs. This receptor was identified in a man between 50 and 59 years old in good health and CMV-seropositive. The chain has TRBV10-1 and TRBJ2-3; D perhaps matches TRBD2 (5 bases). The CDR3, as DNA: TGCGCCACCTCTGCGGGCGGCACAGATACGCAGTATTTT. It specifies CATSAGGTDTQYF.